This TCR beta chain was identified during a study of OX40 agonist ivuxolimab in advanced cancers. The protocol was immunoSEQ multiplex PCR, while the TCRdb copy is restricted to in-frame clones and leaves out a portion. The sample lists approximately 28,000 clones, around nine tenths occurring once. The CDR3 is made up of 15 amino acids. Trimming cost V 5 bases and J 2 bases; bases outside gene matches: 8. Germline lookup yields CDR1 SEHNR and CDR2 FQNEAQ (reference sequence). The chain joins TRBV7-9 to TRBJ1-1; 7 nucleotides line up with TRBD1. The sample was CD4+ or CD8+ T cells sorted from blood, taken in a trial of the OX40 agonist ivuxolimab. The TCR originated in an adult with an advanced solid tumor such as melanoma, head and neck, liver or kidney cancer. The CDR3 reads CASSPGQPRNTEAFF. CDR3 nucleotides: TGTGCCAGCAGCCCGGGACAGCCTAGAAACACTGAAGCTTTCTTT. The full variable domain, its missing parts supplied by reference TRBV7-9 and TRBJ1-1, is DTGVSQNPRHKITKRGQNVTFRCDPISEHNRLYWYRQTLGQGPEFLTYFQNEAQLEKSRLLSDRFSAERPKGSFSTLEIQRTEQGDSAMYLCASSPGQPRNTEAFFGQGTRLTVV.